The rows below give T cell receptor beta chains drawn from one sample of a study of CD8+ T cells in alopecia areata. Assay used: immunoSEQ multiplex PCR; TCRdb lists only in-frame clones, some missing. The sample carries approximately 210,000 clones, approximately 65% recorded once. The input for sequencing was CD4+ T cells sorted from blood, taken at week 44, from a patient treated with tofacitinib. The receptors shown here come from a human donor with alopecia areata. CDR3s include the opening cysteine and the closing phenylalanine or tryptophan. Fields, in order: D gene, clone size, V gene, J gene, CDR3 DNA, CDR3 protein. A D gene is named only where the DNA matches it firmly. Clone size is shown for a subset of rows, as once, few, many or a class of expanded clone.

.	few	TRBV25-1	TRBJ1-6	TGTGCCAGCAGTGAATCGGGTTTAGGTTCACCCCTCCACTTT	CASSESGLGSPLHF
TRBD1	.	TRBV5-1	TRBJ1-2	TGCGCCAGCAGCTTGGAGACAGGGTCCGGCTACACCTTC	CASSLETGSGYTF
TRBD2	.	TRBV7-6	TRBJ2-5	TGTGCCAGCAGCTTAGGGTCAAGCGGGGGCAAAGAGACCCAGTACTTC	CASSLGSSGGKETQYF
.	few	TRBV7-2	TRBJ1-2	TGTGCCAGCAGTTCCCCCCCGTTAGGGGGTGGCTACACCTTC	CASSSPPLGGGYTF
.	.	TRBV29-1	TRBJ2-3	TGCAGCGTTGGGGGTGGGCAAGCTACGCAGTATTTT	CSVGGGQATQYF
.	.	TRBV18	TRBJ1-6	TGTGCCAGCTCGACCGATGGGACATTAAATTCACCCCTCCACTTT	CASSTDGTLNSPLHF
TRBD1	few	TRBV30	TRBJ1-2	TGTGCCTGGAGTGTACTAAAGGGGGCGCGATATGGCTACACCTTC	CAWSVLKGARYGYTF
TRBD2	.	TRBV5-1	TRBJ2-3	TGCGCCAGCAGCTTCCAACTAGCGGGGACCACAGATACGCAGTATTTT	CASSFQLAGTTDTQYF
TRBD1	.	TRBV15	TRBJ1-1	TGTGCCACCAGCAGCTCTGGACAGGGGGTGGGCATGAACACTGAAGCTTTCTTT	CATSSSGQGVGMNTEAFF
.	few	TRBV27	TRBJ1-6	TGTGCCAGCAGTTCGATTGAAGGGGCACCCCTCCACTTT	CASSSIEGAPLHF
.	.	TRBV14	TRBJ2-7	TGTGCCAGCAGCGCGGTCCAGGGGTACGAGCAGTACTTC	CASSAVQGYEQYF
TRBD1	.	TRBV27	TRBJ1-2	TGTGCCAGCAGTTCCGCGGACAGGGAATATGGCTACACCTTC	CASSSADREYGYTF
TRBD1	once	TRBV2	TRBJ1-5	TGTGCCAGCAGTGAGGAACAGGGGAGCGGTCAGCCCCAGCATTTT	CASSEEQGSGQPQHF
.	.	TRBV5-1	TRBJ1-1	TGCGCCAGCAGCTTCGTGGGCCCTAGTTCGAACACTGAAGCTTTCTTT	CASSFVGPSSNTEAFF
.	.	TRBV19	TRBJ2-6	TGTGCCAGTAGTATCCTACCCTCCTCTGGGGCCAACGTCCTGACTTTC	CASSILPSSGANVLTF
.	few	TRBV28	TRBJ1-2	TGTGCCAGCAGTTTATATCGGGACTCGGAACATGGCTACACCTTC	CASSLYRDSEHGYTF
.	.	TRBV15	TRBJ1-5	TGTGCCACCAGCAGAGGACTAACTGGACAGCCCCAGCATTTT	CATSRGLTGQPQHF
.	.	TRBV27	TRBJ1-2	TGTGCCAGCAGTCCCAGTGGTACTCTGATCCCCCCGACTGCCAGGGGCTACACCTTC	CASSPSGTLIPPTARGYTF
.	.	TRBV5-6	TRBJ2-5	TGTGCCAGCAGCTTCACCGACGAGACCCAGTACTTC	CASSFTDETQYF
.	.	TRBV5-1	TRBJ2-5	TGCGCCAGCAGCCCCCGGACGGGAGAGACCCAGTACTTC	CASSPRTGETQYF
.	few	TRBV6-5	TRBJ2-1	TGTGCCAGCAGTGCCTCCAGCGGCCCGGGGCAGTTCTTC	CASSASSGPGQFF
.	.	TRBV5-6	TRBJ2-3	TGTGCCAGCAGCTTCAAGAGCACAGATACGCAGTATTTT	CASSFKSTDTQYF
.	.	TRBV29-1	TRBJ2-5	TGCGTCTTCAGGGGAGAGACCCAGTACTTC	CVFRGETQYF
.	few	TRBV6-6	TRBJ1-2	TGTGCCAGCAGTTACTCCCAGGTTTATGGCTACACCTTC	CASSYSQVYGYTF
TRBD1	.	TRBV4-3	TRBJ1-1	TGCGCCAGCAGCCAACGGGACAGGGGCACTGAAGCTTTCTTT	CASSQRDRGTEAFF
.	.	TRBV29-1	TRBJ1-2	TGCAGCGTTGGGGGCAGGACCACCCCTAATGGCTACACCTTC	CSVGGRTTPNGYTF